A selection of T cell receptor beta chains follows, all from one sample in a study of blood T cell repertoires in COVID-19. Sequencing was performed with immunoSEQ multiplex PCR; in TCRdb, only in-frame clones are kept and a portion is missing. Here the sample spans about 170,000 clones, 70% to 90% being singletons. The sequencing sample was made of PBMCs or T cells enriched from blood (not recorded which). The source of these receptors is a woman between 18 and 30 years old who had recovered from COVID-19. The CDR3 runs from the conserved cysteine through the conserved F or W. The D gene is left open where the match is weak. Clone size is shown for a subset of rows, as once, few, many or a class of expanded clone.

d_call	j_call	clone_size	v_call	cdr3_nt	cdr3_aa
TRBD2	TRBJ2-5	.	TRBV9	TGTGCCAGCAGCGTAGATGGTAGCGGGATTAAAGAGACCCAGTACTTC	CASSVDGSGIKETQYF
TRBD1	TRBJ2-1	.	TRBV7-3	TGTGCCAGCAGCCCTACCGGGGACAGGAAGTTCTTC	CASSPTGDRKFF
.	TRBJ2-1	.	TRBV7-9	TGTGCCAGCAGCTTACTAGGTAGTAGGAACAATGAGCAGTTCTTC	CASSLLGSRNNEQFF
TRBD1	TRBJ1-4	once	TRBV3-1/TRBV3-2	TGTGCCAGCAGCCAACTTACAGGGGGCGCCGGTGAAAAACTGTTTTTT	CASSQLTGGAGEKLFF
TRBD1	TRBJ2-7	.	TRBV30	TGTGCCTGGAGTGCCGGGACAGGGGCCTACGAGCAGTACTTC	CAWSAGTGAYEQYF
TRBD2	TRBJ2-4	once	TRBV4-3	TGCGCCAGCAGCCAAGACCCTAGCGGGAGTGGCGGCAAAAACATTCAGTACTTC	CASSQDPSGSGGKNIQYF
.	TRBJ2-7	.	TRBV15	TGTGCCACCAGCAGAGGGACAGCTTCCTACGAGCAGTACTTC	CATSRGTASYEQYF
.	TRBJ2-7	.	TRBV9	TGTGCCAGCAGCGTAGCGGGTTCCCACGAGCAGTACTTC	CASSVAGSHEQYF
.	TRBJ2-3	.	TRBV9	TGTGCCAGCAGCGTAGGAGGGCTGACAGATACGCAGTATTTT	CASSVGGLTDTQYF
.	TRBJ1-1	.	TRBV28	TGTGCCAGCAGTTCACGCTCATACAGGGATGGAACGAACACTGAAGCTTTCTTT	CASSSRSYRDGTNTEAFF
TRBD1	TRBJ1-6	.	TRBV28	TGTGCCAGCAGTTTAATTGGGACAGGGACCCGACCCAATTCACCCCTCCACTTT	CASSLIGTGTRPNSPLHF
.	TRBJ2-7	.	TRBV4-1	TGCGCCAGCAGCCAAGAGGGCCAGACTAACAACGAGCAGTACTTC	CASSQEGQTNNEQYF
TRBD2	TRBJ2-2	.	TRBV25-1	TGTGCCAGCAGTGAATTAGCGGGCCCCACCGGGGAGCTGTTTTTT	CASSELAGPTGELFF
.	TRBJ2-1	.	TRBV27	TGTGCCAGCAGTTTGGAGAGGAGGCAAGAGCAGTTCTTC	CASSLERRQEQFF
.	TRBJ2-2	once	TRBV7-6	TGTGCCAGCAGCTTAGGGGACCGGGGGAGGGAGCTGTTTTTT	CASSLGDRGRELFF
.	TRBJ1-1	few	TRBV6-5	TGTGCCAGCAGTTATTCCGTTAGCCAAGTTAACACTGAAGCTTTCTTT	CASSYSVSQVNTEAFF
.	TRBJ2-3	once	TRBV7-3	TGTGCCAGCAGCTTATCGGGCACAGATACGCAGTATTTT	CASSLSGTDTQYF
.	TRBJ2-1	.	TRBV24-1	TGTGCCACCAGTGATTTGGGGCCTGGCGGGAAGCAGTTCTTC	CATSDLGPGGKQFF
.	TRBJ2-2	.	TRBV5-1	TGCGCCAGCAGCTTAGGCGGCGGGCGGGGCGCCGGGGAGCTGTTTTTT	CASSLGGGRGAGELFF
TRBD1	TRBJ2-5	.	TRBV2	TGTGCCAGCAGGGTAGGGGGCGCAGAAGAGACCCAGTACTTC	CASRVGGAEETQYF
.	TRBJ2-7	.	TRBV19	TGTGCCAGTAGTGCGGACTCCTACGAGCAGTACTTC	CASSADSYEQYF
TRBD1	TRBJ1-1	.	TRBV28	TGTGCCAGCAGTTCAAACAGGGGGCTGTACACTGAAGCTTTCTTT	CASSSNRGLYTEAFF
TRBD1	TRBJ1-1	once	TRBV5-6	TGTGCCAGCAGCCCCGACAGGGGACTATTCACTGAAGCTTTCTTT	CASSPDRGLFTEAFF
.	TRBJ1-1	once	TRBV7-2	TGTGCCAGCAGGTCTAACAGGGAGAACACTGAAGCTTTCTTT	CASRSNRENTEAFF
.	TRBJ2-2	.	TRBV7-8	TGTGCCAGCAGCACCATAGACAAGTCGTTTGCCGGGGAGCTGTTTTTT	CASSTIDKSFAGELFF
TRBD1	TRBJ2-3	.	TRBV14	TGTGCCAGCAGCCAAGATAGGGACAGGGGCCCTTTGCTGGGCACAGATACGCAGTATTTT	CASSQDRDRGPLLGTDTQYF
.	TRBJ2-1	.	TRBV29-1	TGCAGCGCAACAGGATACAATGAGCAGTTCTTC	CSATGYNEQFF
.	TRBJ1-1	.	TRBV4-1	TGCGCCAGCAGCCGGAACAGCAACACTGAAGCTTTCTTT	CASSRNSNTEAFF
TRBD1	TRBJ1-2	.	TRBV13	TGTGCCAGCAGCCAAGAGGGGACAGGGATGTATGGCTACACCTTC	CASSQEGTGMYGYTF
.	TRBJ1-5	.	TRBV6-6	TGTGCCAGCAGTTACGAGACAAGGAATCAGCCCCAGCATTTT	CASSYETRNQPQHF
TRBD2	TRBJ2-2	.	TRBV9	TGTGCCAGCAGCGTTGCTAGCGGAAACACCGGGGAGCTGTTTTTT	CASSVASGNTGELFF
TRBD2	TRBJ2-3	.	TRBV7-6	TGTGCCAGCAGAGAACTAGCGGGCGATACGCAGTATTTT	CASRELAGDTQYF
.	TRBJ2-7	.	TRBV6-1	TGTGCCAGCAGTGAGTCCCTGCGTGGGCAGTACTTC	CASSESLRGQYF
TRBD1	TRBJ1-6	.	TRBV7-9	TGTGCCAGCCGGGACAGATATTCACCCCTCCACTTT	CASRDRYSPLHF
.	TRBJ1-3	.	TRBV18	TGTGCCAGCTCACCACAGTCGATTGGGGCCTCTGGAAACACCATATATTTT	CASSPQSIGASGNTIYF
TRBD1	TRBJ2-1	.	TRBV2	TGTGCCAGCATCAGAGACAGGGGTGAGCAGTTCTTC	CASIRDRGEQFF
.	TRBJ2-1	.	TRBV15	TGTGCCACAAGGGCTGACAGTTACAATGAGCAGTTCTTC	CATRADSYNEQFF
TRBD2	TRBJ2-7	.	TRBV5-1	TGCGCCAGCAGCTATAGCGGGGACTACGAGCAGTACTTC	CASSYSGDYEQYF
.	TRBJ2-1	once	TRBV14	TGTGCCAGCAGCCAAGGCGGGGAGTGGAGACTAGGTTTTAGATCCTACAATGAGCAGTTCTTC	CASSQGGEWRLGFRSYNEQFF
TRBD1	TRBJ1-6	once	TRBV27	TGTGCCAGCAGTTCCTATCCCGGGACAGGGGGTTCACCCCTCCACTTT	CASSSYPGTGGSPLHF
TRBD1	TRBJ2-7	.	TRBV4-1	TGCGCCAGCAGCCAACAGGGGGTGTCCTACGAGCAGTACTTC	CASSQQGVSYEQYF
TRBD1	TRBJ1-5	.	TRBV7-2	TGTGCCAGCAGCAAGGGACAGGAGCCCGTGCATTTT	CASSKGQEPVHF
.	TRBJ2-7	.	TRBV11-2	TGTGCCAGCACCGGACAGCTTCGCTACGAGCAGTACTTC	CASTGQLRYEQYF
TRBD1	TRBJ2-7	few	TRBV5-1	TGCGCCAGCAGCCCACTCCTTACAGGGGACGAGCAGTACTTC	CASSPLLTGDEQYF